This TCR beta chain comes out of a study of post-analysis software for immune sequencing data. Study-level background: The disease courses covered relapsing-remitting, secondary progressive and progressive-relapsing multiple sclerosis.

Unique molecular identifiers were carried by the TCR beta cDNA libraries. T cells numbering 1 to 10 million yielded 450,000 to 500,000 cDNA molecules. A single record per CDR3 protein comes from TCRdb applying MiXCR to the PCR reads. This sample carries 500,000 to 600,000 distinct CDR3 sequences, about 44% of them seen once, and the ten largest clones take 1.5% to 2%. V was pared by 2 bases and J by 5 bases, with 12 bases between. The CDR3 is made up of 14 amino acids. Germline CDR1 and CDR2: SGHRS and YFSETQ. Remarks on this clonotype: The antigen is undetermined.

Broader study findings: Five or six TRBV segments were more frequent in patients than controls; TRBV5-6, TRBV5-1 and TRBV20-1 belonged to this group. Samples sharing a preparation batch grouped tightly together when assessed by F measure. Normalized Chao1 diversity was significantly reduced in patients versus controls.

The sequence was collected from a girl under 18 with multiple sclerosis. The sequencing input was blood. This chain uses TRBV5-1 with TRBJ2-3; TRBD1 is a possible D gene (5 bases). The CDR3 sequence: CASSFRQSVDTQYF. The CDR3 DNA is TGCGCCAGCAGCTTCAGACAGTCAGTAGATACGCAGTATTTT.